This passage covers 14 T cell receptor beta chains from one sample sequenced in a study of T cell responses to AZD1222 COVID-19 vaccine. The protocol was immunoSEQ multiplex PCR, while the TCRdb copy is restricted to in-frame clones and leaves out a portion. This table holds around 140,000 clones, over 85% found once. The starting material was peripheral blood, obtained on day 0 of MenACWY control vaccination. Source of these receptors: an adult in good health.

This sequence joins TRBV18 and TRBJ2-7; the match to TRBD1 covers 8 bases. Germline V lookup: CDR1 KGHSH, CDR2 LQKENI. Trimming at V came to 1 base and at J to 2 bases, leaving 4 bases not matched to a gene. The CDR3 loop spans 15 amino acids. The CDR3, as DNA: TGTGCCAGCTCACCACAAGCAGGGGGCCCCTACGAGCAGTACTTC. It is translated as CASSPQAGGPYEQYF.

J is TRBJ1-2 and V is TRBV5-6; D remains unclear. V was pared by 1 base and J by 8 bases, with 18 bases between. From germline, CDR1 is SGHDT and CDR2 YYEEEE. The CDR3 loop spans 15 amino acids. The CDR3: CASSLRRTGFGGYTF. The CDR3 nucleotides read TGTGCCAGCAGCTTGCGGCGGACGGGGTTTGGCGGCTACACCTTC.

The chain is built from TRBV19 and TRBJ1-1; 7 nucleotides match TRBD1. The CDR3 loop spans 15 amino acids. V lost 5 bases to trimming and J lost 8 bases; unmatched junction nucleotides: 14. Germline V gives CDR1 LNHDA, CDR2 SQIVND (reference sequence). In DNA form, the CDR3 reads TGTGCCAGTAGTTCCCCATGGAGACAGGGTGGAGAAGCTTTCTTT. Its protein product is CASSSPWRQGGEAFF.

V and J are TRBV5-1 and TRBJ1-1, with D uncertain. V lost 6 bases and J lost 3, with 12 bases in between. CDR3 length equals 13 residues. Germline lookup yields CDR1 SGHRS and CDR2 YFSETQ. CDR3 nucleotide sequence: TGCGCCAGCACCGATCCGGGGTACACTGAAGCTTTCTTT. Residues: CASTDPGYTEAFF.

The rearrangement joins TRBV30 to TRBJ2-7; the match to TRBD2 covers 9 bases. Per germline, CDR1 GTSNPN and CDR2 SVGIG (reference sequence). V dropped 3 bases and J dropped 4; count of bases not matched to a gene: 13. The CDR3 spans 16 residues. CDR3 protein: CAWRPLAGKPLYEQYF. CDR3 nucleotide sequence: TGTGCCTGGAGGCCCCTAGCGGGGAAGCCCCTATACGAGCAGTACTTC.

The V call is TRBV2, the J call TRBJ1-1; D ambiguous. The CDR3 has 15 residues. CDR1 is SNHLY, CDR2 FYNNEI, per germline. V was pared by 7 bases and J by 1 base, with 16 bases between. The CDR3 loop reads CASTPTWATNTEAFF. CDR3 DNA sequence: TGTGCCAGCACCCCGACGTGGGCTACGAACACTGAAGCTTTCTTT.

The chain carries TRBV28 and TRBJ2-7, with 9 bases aligning to TRBD1. This CDR3 region has 14 residues. Germline V gene sequence: CDR1 MDHEN, CDR2 SYDVKM. V lost 5 bases to trimming and J lost 5 bases; unmatched junction nucleotides: 7. The CDR3 is CASSPGTGSNEQYF. The CDR3 bases are TGTGCCAGCAGTCCCGGGACAGGGTCCAACGAGCAGTACTTC.

The V and J genes are TRBV20-1 and TRBJ1-6, with D perhaps matching TRBD1 (5 bases). The germline gives CDR1 DFQATT, CDR2 SNEGSKA (reference sequence). Trimming pared 3 bases from V and 8 bases from J, leaving 17 bases between. The CDR3 loop spans 15 amino acids. The CDR3 region is CSASNPGPYDSPLHF. The CDR3 DNA sequence: TGCAGTGCTAGTAACCCGGGACCGTATGATTCACCCCTCCACTTT.

This clone appeared once. This chain joins TRBV29-1 and TRBJ2-1; D possibly corresponds to TRBD2 (5 bases). Germline V gives CDR1 SQVTM, CDR2 ANQGSEA. The CDR3 totals 15 residues. Trimming stripped 4 bases from V and 3 bases from J, with 16 bases between. The CDR3 DNA reads as TGCAGCGTTGCCCCGGAGTCGGGGAACTACAATGAGCAGTTCTTC. Its protein product is CSVAPESGNYNEQFF.

The chain employs TRBV25-1 and TRBJ1-2; D is unresolved. V lost 6 bases and J lost 0, with 8 bases in between. This CDR3 has 13 amino acids. Germline CDR1 and CDR2: MGHDK and SYGVNS. This chain's CDR3 is CASSGVANYGYTF. The CDR3 coding sequence is TGTGCCAGCAGCGGGGTAGCTAACTATGGCTACACCTTC.

The chain recombines TRBV6-5 with TRBJ2-1; D may be TRBD1 or TRBD2 (7 bases each). The CDR3 totals 16 residues. Germline CDR1 and CDR2: MNHEY and SVGAGI. The ends were cut back, 0 bases at V and 7 bases at J, with 16 bases in the middle. CDR3 loop: CASSYSQGGVGNEQFF. The CDR3 nucleotides read TGTGCCAGCAGTTACTCCCAGGGGGGGGTTGGAAATGAGCAGTTCTTC.

Here the CDR3 DNA reads TGTGCCAGCAGCCCCAGTCCCGGGACGGGAACCTCTGGAAACACCATATATTTT. Translating it yields CASSPSPGTGTSGNTIYF. V usage is TRBV7-3 and J usage is TRBJ1-3, with TRBD1 as a possible D gene (5 bases). Germline lookup yields CDR1 SGHTA and CDR2 FQGTGA. The CDR3 spans 18 residues. V was pared by 5 bases and J by 0 bases, with 20 bases between.

The chain combines TRBV5-8 with TRBJ2-1, with 9 bases that match TRBD1. The CDR3 contains 16 residues. V was pared by 0 bases and J by 4 bases, with 5 bases of the junction left unmatched. Germline loops: CDR1 SGHTS, CDR2 YDEGEE. CDR3 DNA sequence: TGTGCCAGCAGCTTGGTACGAGACAGGGGGTACAATGAGCAGTTCTTC. It encodes CASSLVRDRGYNEQFF. Full variable domain (outside the CDR3, taken from reference TRBV5-8 and TRBJ2-1): EAGVTQSPTHLIKTRGQQATLRCSPISGHTSVYWYQQALGLGLQFLLWYDEGEERNRGNFPPRFSGRQFPNYSSELNVNALELEDSALYLCASSLVRDRGYNEQFFGPGTRLTVL.

The chain has TRBV2 and TRBJ2-3; 9 bases match TRBD1. Germline V lookup: CDR1 SNHLY, CDR2 FYNNEI. This CDR3 contains 13 residues. With 7 bases clipped from V and 6 bases from J, the junction kept 5 bases outside the gene matches. The CDR3 DNA reads TGTGCCAGCATGAAACAGGGGGCTGATACGCAGTATTTT. This codes for CASMKQGADTQYF.